A single sample is the source of the 14 T cell receptor beta chains below, sequenced in a study of beta chain features in type 1 diabetes (dated by TCRdb to the late 2010s). Library creation used the immunoSEQ multiplex PCR assay. The High Capacity cDNA Reverse Transcription Kit was used to reverse transcribe all of the isolated RNA, meaning that expressed TCRB transcripts were what got sequenced. In its TCRdb copy, this immuneACCESS table keeps in-frame sequences only and misses some clones. Where compared with another copy, unresolved V genes explain less than half of these, and the others have no known cause. For this sample there are 450,000 to 600,000 clones; 30% appear just once. The ten largest clones capture roughly 0.06% of the sample. The sample taken for sequencing was naive CD4+ T cells from blood. According to the study, the label for this sample's cell subset or site signals: true naive CD4+ T cells. These TCRs come from a man aged 18 to 29 in good health.

The chain uses TRBV30 and TRBJ2-3; TRBD1 might be the D (7 bases). This CDR3 is 13 amino acids long. Trimming pared 6 bases from V and 4 bases from J, leaving 14 bases between. Per the germline V gene, CDR1 is GTSNPN and CDR2 is SVGIG (reference sequence). The chain's CDR3 is CACAAGGSDTQYF. CDR3 nucleotides: TGTGCCTGCGCCGCAGGGGGGTCAGATACGCAGTATTTT.

This clone turned up a few times. This chain uses TRBV5-4 with TRBJ2-3; unclear D gene. Germline V gene sequence: CDR1 SGHNT, CDR2 YYREEE (reference sequence). The V gene lost 4 bases and the J gene lost 1 base, with 10 bases spanning the gap. The CDR3 is 14 amino acids. CDR3 DNA: TGTGCCAGCAGCACCCCAGAGGGCACAGATACGCAGTATTTT. It codes for CASSTPEGTDTQYF.

Notes on this clone: At the DNA level, this CDR3 is encoded by other sequences in the same sample as well. The chain combines TRBV5-1 with TRBJ2-5; D ambiguous. The CDR3 totals 13 residues. The germline V and J ends were trimmed by 0 bases and 2 bases, with 5 bases remaining between them. Germline V gives CDR1 SGHRS, CDR2 YFSETQ. In DNA, the CDR3 is TGCGCCAGCAGCTTGGACAGACAAGAGACCCAGTACTTC. Amino acids: CASSLDRQETQYF.

This chain uses TRBV20-1 with TRBJ2-5; TRBD1 might be the D (5 bases). Matching the DNA end better, TRBJ2-7 makes the J call doubtful. From germline, CDR1 is DFQATT and CDR2 SNEGSKA (reference sequence). This CDR3 region has 11 residues. CDR3 sequence reads: CSARGPYEQYF. The CDR3 DNA follows: TGCAGTGCTAGGGGGCCCTACGAGCAGTACTTC.

CDR3 sequence reads: CASSLSGDIQYF. In DNA, the CDR3 is TGTGCCAGCAGCCTCAGCGGGGACATTCAGTACTTC. This chain connects TRBV28 to TRBJ2-4; the match to TRBD2 covers 7 bases. The CDR3 has 12 amino acids. The germline V gene has CDR1 MDHEN and CDR2 SYDVKM. V trimming: 6 bases; J trimming: 8 bases; junction bases outside the gene matches: 4.

In the case of this clone: This sample includes further DNA sequences coding for the same CDR3. The chain carries TRBV30 and TRBJ1-1; TRBD1 might be the D (6 bases). CDR1 and CDR2 from the germline V gene are GTSNPN and SVGIG (reference sequence). The V end was cut by 0 bases, the J end by 4 bases, with 9 bases between. This CDR3 has 13 residues. CDR3 sequence reads: CAWSVPGATEAFF. CDR3 nucleotide sequence: TGTGCCTGGAGTGTACCAGGGGCCACTGAAGCTTTCTTT. Full variable domain (rest looked up from reference TRBV30 and TRBJ1-1): SQTIHQWPATLVQPVGSPLSLECTVEGTSNPNLYWYRQAAGRGLQLLFYSVGIGQISSEVPQNLSASRPQDRQFILSSKKLLLSDSGFYLCAWSVPGATEAFFGQGTRLTVV.

This chain joins TRBV7-9 and TRBJ2-7; 8 positions match TRBD1. CDR3 length: 17 amino acids. Germline V lookup: CDR1 SEHNR, CDR2 FQNEAQ (reference sequence). The ends lost 1 base at V and 5 bases at J; junction bases unmatched: 13. The CDR3 DNA reads TGTGCCAGCAGCTTAGTTTTAGCAAGGACAGGGCACGACGAGCAGTACTTC. The encoded protein is CASSLVLARTGHDEQYF.

For the CDR3, the DNA is TGTGCCTGGAGTGAGGACAGGTCCCAGCCCCAGCATTTT. Its protein product is CAWSEDRSQPQHF. V gene TRBV30 combines with J gene TRBJ1-5; 7 positions match TRBD1. The CDR3 sequence is 13 residues long. Germline V gives CDR1 GTSNPN, CDR2 SVGIG (reference sequence). J lost 7 bases, V lost 1 base, and 4 bases had no gene match.

The chain recombines TRBV30 with TRBJ1-1, with D unclear. Trimming left V 8 bases short and J 0 bases short, with 16 bases between. The CDR3 covers 14 residues. Germline CDR1 GTSNPN, CDR2 SVGIG (reference sequence). CDR3 DNA: TGTGCCCTGAAAATAACGAGGATGAACACTGAAGCTTTCTTT. Protein sequence: CALKITRMNTEAFF.

The sample holds a few counts of this clone. The rearrangement links TRBV6-6 to TRBJ2-1; D gene ambiguous. CDR3 length: 11 amino acids. V dropped 5 bases and J dropped 6 bases, with 5 bases sitting between them. CDR1 MNHNY and CDR2 SVGAGI come from the germline V gene (reference sequence). CDR3 nucleotides: TGTGCCAGCAGTAGAAGCAATGAGCAGTTCTTC. Translation gives CASSRSNEQFF.

This rearrangement joins TRBV7-2 to TRBJ2-1; 10 bases fit TRBD2. From germline, CDR1 is SGHTA and CDR2 FQGNSA. V dropped 1 base and J dropped 0; count of bases not matched to a gene: 0. This CDR3 has 16 amino acids. The CDR3 DNA is TGTGCCAGCAGCTTAGTAGCGGGAGGCTCCTACAATGAGCAGTTCTTC. As protein: CASSLVAGGSYNEQFF. The whole variable domain, remainder taken from reference TRBV7-2 and TRBJ2-1, is GAGVSQSPSNKVTEKGKDVELRCDPISGHTALYWYRQSLGQGLEFLIYFQGNSAPDKSGLPSDRFSAERTGGSVSTLTIQRTQQEDSAVYLCASSLVAGGSYNEQFFGPGTRLTVL.

V and J are TRBV6-1 and TRBJ1-5; D is perhaps TRBD1 (6 bases). The CDR3 consists of 16 residues. Trimming cost V 4 bases and J 0 bases, with 13 bases left between them. CDR1 is MNHNS and CDR2 is SASEGT in the germline V gene. CDR3 nucleotides: TGTGCCAGCAGTGTTACGGGGGCTTATAGCAATCAGCCCCAGCATTTT. Translated: CASSVTGAYSNQPQHF.

A few counts support this clone. The CDR3 spells CASSYPGTETQYF. The CDR3 region has the DNA TGTGCCAGCAGTTACCCAGGAACGGAGACCCAGTACTTC. The chain uses TRBV6-5 and TRBJ2-5, with D hard to call. The CDR3 sequence is 13 residues long. The ends were cut back, 2 bases at V and 5 bases at J, with 9 bases in the middle. In germline, CDR1 is MNHEY, CDR2 SVGAGI.

This clone was observed a handful of times. This chain joins TRBV19 and TRBJ2-1; the D gene is possibly TRBD2 (5 bases). Trimming stripped 8 bases from V and 2 bases from J, with 10 bases between. CDR3 length: 13 amino acids. Germline CDR1 is LNHDA and CDR2 is SQIVND (reference sequence). The CDR3 here is CASSLGTYNEQFF. The CDR3 region has the DNA TGTGCCAGTTCCCTCGGGACCTACAATGAGCAGTTCTTC.